Following are 28 T cell receptor beta chains from one sample sequenced in a study of post-analysis software for immune sequencing data. Broader study findings: Included in a set of a handful of TRBV segments more frequent in patients than controls were TRBV5-6, TRBV5-1 and TRBV20-1.

Tagging with unique molecular identifiers was a feature of the TCR beta cDNA libraries. TCRdb reprocessed the PCR reads with MiXCR, giving one entry per CDR3 protein. Of 350,000 to 450,000 distinct CDR3 sequences detected, approximately 42% appear once; the ten largest clones hold around 8%. These receptors have no identified antigens. Sequenced sample: blood. The receptors shown here come from a girl aged 2-15 years with multiple sclerosis.

V and J are TRBV5-4 and TRBJ2-3, with 10 bases fitting TRBD2. CDR3 length: 15 amino acids. The J segment lost 7 bases and the V segment lost 4 bases, leaving 9 bases of the junction unmatched. Germline-derived CDR1 and CDR2 are SGHNT and YYREEE (reference sequence). CDR3 nucleotide sequence: TGTGCCAGCAGCCCGCAAGCGGGAGGGGACTATACGCAGTATTTT. Encoded protein: CASSPQAGGDYTQYF.

The chain combines TRBV7-9 with TRBJ2-1; D ambiguous. This CDR3 comprises 13 residues. The germline V gene has CDR1 SEHNR and CDR2 FQNEAQ (reference sequence). The V end lost 5 bases, the J end lost 10 bases, and 15 bases lay between the germline ends. CDR3 amino acids: CASSHRSSYEQFF. The CDR3 DNA follows: TGTGCCAGCAGCCACCGCAGCTCCTACGAGCAGTTCTTC.

This clonotype has more than one count but fewer than ten. The J gene is TRBJ1-2, the V gene TRBV5-6, with 10 positions matching TRBD1. CDR1 and CDR2 from the germline V gene are SGHDT and YYEEEE. This CDR3 is 17 amino acids long. V shed 2 bases and J 3 bases; nucleotides not matched to a gene: 10. CDR3 residues: CASSFRTGGVQYYGYTF. CDR3 nucleotides: TGTGCCAGCAGCTTTCGGACAGGGGGGGTTCAGTACTATGGCTACACCTTC.

The rearrangement uses TRBV5-1 and TRBJ2-5, with a tentative D call TRBD1 (6 bases). V was pared by 4 bases and J by 2 bases, with 12 bases between. The germline V gene encodes CDR1 SGHRS and CDR2 YFSETQ. CDR3 length: 14 residues. The CDR3 nucleotides read TGCGCCAGCAGCGCGACAGGACTTCAAGAGACCCAGTACTTC. Translating it yields CASSATGLQETQYF.

The chain joins TRBV24-1 to TRBJ2-1; D gene ambiguous. This CDR3 region has 13 residues. The germline gives CDR1 KGHDR, CDR2 SFDVKD. The V end was cut by 7 bases, the J end by 9 bases, with 15 bases between. CDR3 region: CATSWRSEGEQFF. CDR3 nucleotide sequence: TGTGCCACCAGCTGGCGTTCAGAAGGTGAGCAGTTCTTC.

This clonotype appeared a few times. This chain connects TRBV28 to TRBJ2-1, with TRBD2 identical over 13 bases. In germline, CDR1 is MDHEN, CDR2 SYDVKM. The CDR3 contains 19 residues. The junction had 16 bases not matched to a gene; V was cut back by 7 bases and J by 4 bases. CDR3 amino acids: CASNLGLAGDSGEYNEQFF. For the CDR3, the DNA is TGTGCCAGCAACCTAGGACTAGCGGGGGATTCGGGGGAATACAATGAGCAGTTCTTC. Drawing the rest from reference TRBV28 and TRBJ2-1, the complete variable domain is DVKVTQSSRYLVKRTGEKVFLECVQDMDHENMFWYRQDPGLGLRLIYFSYDVKMKEKGDIPEGYSVSREKKERFSLILESASTNQTSMYLCASNLGLAGDSGEYNEQFFGPGTRLTVL.

This clonotype was seen only a few times. The V gene is TRBV5-1, the J gene TRBJ2-3, with 7 bases identical to TRBD2. The J segment lost 0 bases and the V segment lost 3 bases, leaving 7 bases of the junction unmatched. This CDR3 is built from 16 residues. Germline CDR1 SGHRS, CDR2 YFSETQ. CDR3 in amino acids: CASSWRESPSTDTQYF. The CDR3 DNA sequence: TGCGCCAGCAGCTGGCGGGAGTCGCCTAGCACAGATACGCAGTATTTT.

This chain connects TRBV7-2 to TRBJ2-3; TRBD2 agrees at 8 bases. Germline V gene lookup returns CDR1 SGHTA and CDR2 FQGNSA. The CDR3 length is 15 residues. Losses at the gene ends were 5 bases for V and 1 base for J; bases not matched to a gene: 5. The CDR3 here is CASSQSGSRTDTQYF. The DNA of the CDR3 is TGTGCCAGCAGCCAGAGCGGGAGCCGCACAGATACGCAGTATTTT. The whole variable domain, filled in from reference TRBV7-2 and TRBJ2-3, reads GAGVSQSPSNKVTEKGKDVELRCDPISGHTALYWYRQSLGQGLEFLIYFQGNSAPDKSGLPSDRFSAERTGGSVSTLTIQRTQQEDSAVYLCASSQSGSRTDTQYFGPGTRLTVL.

The chain recombines TRBV7-2 with TRBJ2-3; the D is unclear. The CDR3 runs 11 residues. The V end lost 6 bases, the J end lost 2 bases, and 3 bases lay between the germline ends. The germline V gene has CDR1 SGHTA and CDR2 FQGNSA. The CDR3, as DNA: TGTGCCAGCAGGAACACAGATACGCAGTATTTT. Translation: CASRNTDTQYF.

The V gene is TRBV14, the J gene TRBJ2-5; D is perhaps TRBD1 or TRBD2 (5 bases each). Per germline, CDR1 SGHDN and CDR2 FVKESK. The V end was cut by 3 bases, the J end by 4 bases, with 21 bases between. The CDR3 consists of 17 residues. Written as DNA, the CDR3 is TGTGCCAGCAGCCACCGGGATTGGGGGTCTAGAGTAGAGACCCAGTACTTC. Translation: CASSHRDWGSRVETQYF.

The chain links TRBV29-1 to TRBJ2-7; D is ambiguous. The V gene lost 3 bases and the J gene lost 2 bases, with 11 bases spanning the gap. The CDR3 is made up of 13 amino acids. Germline lookup yields CDR1 SQVTM and CDR2 ANQGSEA. In DNA, the CDR3 is TGCAGCGTTGAGGACGGAAGAACCTACGAGCAGTACTTC. Translation gives CSVEDGRTYEQYF.

This clonotype occurred once. This chain links TRBV21-1 with TRBJ1-6. TRBV21-1 is a pseudogene. The length of the CDR3 is 18 residues. CDR3 nucleotide sequence: TGTGCCAGCAGCAAAGCTGGTGGAGGCCCTGGTCCGGATTCACCCCTCCACTTT. Its protein product is CASSKAGGGPGPDSPLHF.

This clonotype was recorded a few times. V and J are TRBV7-3 and TRBJ2-3; 7 nucleotides align to TRBD2. The CDR3 is made up of 16 amino acids. The J segment lost 2 bases and the V segment lost 2 bases, leaving 7 bases of the junction unmatched. Germline V gene data show CDR1 as SGHTA and CDR2 as FQGTGA. The DNA of the CDR3 is TGTGCCAGCAGCTTAGGGTCGGGGGGATCCACAGATACGCAGTATTTT. It translates to CASSLGSGGSTDTQYF.

This chain joins TRBV6-2 or TRBV6-3 and TRBJ2-3; 8 bases are a match to TRBD2. The V segment lost 2 bases and the J segment 1 base; nucleotides outside the gene matches: 2. Germline-derived CDR1 and CDR2 are MNHEY and SVGEGT. The CDR3 contains 15 residues. In DNA form, the CDR3 reads TGTGCCAGCAGTTACGGAGCGGGGGGCACAGATACGCAGTATTTT. Protein sequence: CASSYGAGGTDTQYF.

J is TRBJ2-7 and V is TRBV28, with 8 nucleotides matching TRBD2. CDR1 is MDHEN, CDR2 SYDVKM, per germline. The V segment lost 10 bases and the J segment 3 bases; nucleotides outside the gene matches: 20. The CDR3 is made up of 17 amino acids. CDR3 in amino acids: CATFPGLVMRKGYEQYF. CDR3 coding DNA: TGTGCCACCTTCCCGGGACTAGTAATGCGGAAGGGCTACGAGCAGTACTTC.

This clonotype was seen only a few times. J is TRBJ1-4 and V is TRBV6-5; no definite D call. CDR1 and CDR2 from the germline V gene are MNHEY and SVGAGI. The V and J ends lost 8 bases and 0 bases respectively, with 7 bases between them. This CDR3 contains 13 residues. CDR3 residues: CASSRSTNEKLFF. The CDR3 DNA is TGTGCCAGCTCCAGATCAACTAATGAAAAACTGTTTTTT.

The table lists this clonotype with a few counts. The V call is TRBV15, the J call TRBJ2-4, with D maybe TRBD2 (5 bases). Near its end, the DNA agrees better with TRBJ2-7, so the J call may be wrong. The CDR3 extends over 15 amino acids. CDR1 and CDR2 (germline): LNHNV, YYDKDF (reference sequence). This CDR3 reads CATSSPAGLACEQYF. CDR3 in DNA: TGTGCCACCAGCAGCCCCGCCGGGCTAGCTTGCGAGCAGTACTTC.

The chain is built from TRBV20-1 and TRBJ2-3; D tentatively fits TRBD1 or TRBD2 (5 bases each). CDR1 and CDR2 (germline): DFQATT, SNEGSKA (reference sequence). The CDR3 totals 13 residues. With 7 bases removed from V and 0 bases from J, the gap between germline ends came to 11 bases. CDR3: CSEDGASTDTQYF. The CDR3 DNA reads TGCAGTGAGGACGGGGCCAGCACAGATACGCAGTATTTT.

The chain is built from TRBV7-6 and TRBJ2-1, with unresolved D. CDR1 SGHVS and CDR2 FNYEAQ come from the germline V gene. The length of the CDR3 is 11 residues. Trimming shortened V by 5 bases and J by 4 bases, and 3 bases separated the two germline ends. Here the CDR3 DNA reads TGTGCCAGCAGCAATTACAATGAGCAGTTCTTC. Its protein is CASSNYNEQFF.

This chain connects TRBV11-2 to TRBJ2-1; D not resolved. The CDR3 consists of 11 residues. V lost 7 bases to trimming and J lost 6 bases, with 7 bases between them. CDR1 and CDR2 from the germline V gene are SGHAT and FQNNGV. In nucleotides, the CDR3 is TGTGCCAGCAACAATCGCAATGAGCAGTTCTTC. It yields the protein CASNNRNEQFF.

This clonotype showed up just once. The genes are TRBV6-6 and TRBJ2-7; 7 bases match TRBD2. The DNA matches TRBJ2-5 better at its end, which makes the J call doubtful. This CDR3 has 13 amino acids. CDR1 is MNHNY, CDR2 SVGAGI, per germline (reference sequence). CDR3 in DNA: TGTGCCAGCGGAGACGGGGGGTACCAGACCCAGTACTTC. This translates into CASGDGGYQTQYF.

The chain carries TRBV2 and TRBJ2-3; 7 positions match TRBD1. This CDR3 has 15 residues. The V and J ends lost 2 bases and 1 base, in that order; junction bases with no gene match: 3. Germline CDR1 reads SNHLY; CDR2 reads FYNNEI. Written as DNA, the CDR3 is TGTGCCAGCAGTGAATGGGACAGAGGCACAGATACGCAGTATTTT. Its translation: CASSEWDRGTDTQYF.

This clonotype was detected a few times. The chain couples TRBV29-1 to TRBJ2-6; the D is unclear. Looked up from germline, CDR1 is SQVTM and CDR2 is ANQGSEA. V was cut by 4 bases and J by 2 bases, with 15 bases left in between. The CDR3 extends over 16 amino acids. CDR3 region: CSVVVSKGAGANVLTF. In nucleotides, the CDR3 is TGCAGCGTTGTGGTGTCCAAGGGCGCTGGGGCCAACGTCCTGACTTTC.

The chain recombines TRBV6-7 with TRBJ2-1; 9 nucleotides line up with TRBD2. TRBV6-7 is sorted into the ORF group, with uncertain function. The CDR3 has 13 residues. The V gene end was trimmed by 6 bases and the J gene end by 8 bases; junction bases not matched to a gene: 5. CDR3 loop: CASRKREAHEQFF. Written as DNA, the CDR3 is TGTGCCAGCAGAAAGCGGGAGGCGCATGAGCAGTTCTTC.

The chain recombines TRBV4-1 with TRBJ1-1; 9 bases are a match to TRBD1. The germline V gene has CDR1 MGHRA and CDR2 YSYEKL. The CDR3 covers 17 residues. V trimming: 1 base; J trimming: 2 bases; junction bases outside the gene matches: 8. The CDR3 nucleotides are TGCGCCAGCAGCCAAGGTACAGGGGGCCCAACCAACACTGAAGCTTTCTTT. It specifies CASSQGTGGPTNTEAFF.

This clonotype was seen more than once but under ten times. The CDR3 protein is CASSLGHISGANVLTF. The CDR3 DNA follows: TGCGCCAGCAGCCTGGGACATATCTCTGGGGCCAACGTCCTGACTTTC. The rearrangement links TRBV5-1 to TRBJ2-6, with D possibly matching TRBD1 (6 bases). Deletions cut 4 bases from V and 0 bases from J, with 11 bases between. The CDR3 extends over 16 amino acids. Germline values: CDR1 SGHRS, CDR2 YFSETQ.

There are a few counts of this clonotype. CDR3 sequence reads: CASSQGLEREQYF. CDR3 nucleotides: TGTGCCAGCAGCCAAGGACTAGAGCGCGAGCAGTACTTC. This chain uses TRBV4-2 with TRBJ2-7, with D maybe TRBD2 (6 bases). CDR3 length: 13 amino acids. Germline CDR1 is LGHNA and CDR2 is YNFKEQ. Trimming took 1 base from V and 6 from J, leaving 10 bases between them.

This rearrangement joins TRBV28 to TRBJ1-2, with D perhaps TRBD1 (5 bases). Deletions cut 3 bases from V and 3 bases from J, with 17 bases between. The CDR3 contains 16 residues. Germline-derived CDR1 and CDR2 are MDHEN and SYDVKM. In nucleotides, the CDR3 is TGTGCCAGCAGTTTCTACCCGGTGGGGACTGACTATGGCTACACCTTC. Protein: CASSFYPVGTDYGYTF.